This TCR beta chain stems from a study of T cells in Graves' hyperthyroidism and ophthalmopathy. Findings of the study overall: Most clonotypes that expanded in the thyroid above 0.001 also showed up in blood.

There are many counts of this clonotype. Its antigen is as yet unknown. RNA transcripts were the template for amplifying TCR beta CDR3 regions. The TCR CDR3 first-round RT-PCR relied on the HTBI primer set. TCRdb reprocessed the multiplex PCR reads via MiXCR and lists one record per CDR3 protein. The sample shows fewer than 500,000 distinct CDR3 sequences, approximately 14% of them seen only once. The CDR3 is made up of 14 amino acids. The V segment lost 6 bases and the J segment 6 bases; nucleotides outside the gene matches: 7. Germline-derived CDR1 and CDR2 are DFQATT and SNEGSKA (reference sequence).

The chain joins TRBV20-1 to TRBJ2-3; 12 positions agree with TRBD2. Input material: blood. The clonotype comes from a man between 18 and 35 years old with Graves' ophthalmopathy. CDR3 DNA sequence: TGCAGTGCCGAGACTAGCGGGAGAACGGATACGCAGTATTTT. Protein product: CSAETSGRTDTQYF.